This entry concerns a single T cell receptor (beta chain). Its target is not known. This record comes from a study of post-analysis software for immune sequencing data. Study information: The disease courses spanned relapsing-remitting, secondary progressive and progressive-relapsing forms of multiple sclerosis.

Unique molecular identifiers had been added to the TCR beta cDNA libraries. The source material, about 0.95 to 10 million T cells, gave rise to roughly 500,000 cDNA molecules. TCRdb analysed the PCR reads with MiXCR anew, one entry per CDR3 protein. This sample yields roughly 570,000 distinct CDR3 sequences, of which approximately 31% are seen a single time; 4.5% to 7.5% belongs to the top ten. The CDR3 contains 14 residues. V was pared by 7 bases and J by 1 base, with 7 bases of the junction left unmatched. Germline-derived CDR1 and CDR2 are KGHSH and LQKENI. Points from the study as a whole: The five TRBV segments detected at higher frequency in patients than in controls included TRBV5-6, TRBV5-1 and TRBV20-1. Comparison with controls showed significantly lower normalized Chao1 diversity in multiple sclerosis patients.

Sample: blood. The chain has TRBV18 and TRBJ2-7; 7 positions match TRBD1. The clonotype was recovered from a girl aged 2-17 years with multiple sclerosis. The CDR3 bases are TGTGCCAGCTGCCGGGACAGCCAGTCCTACGAGCAGTACTTC. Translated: CASCRDSQSYEQYF.